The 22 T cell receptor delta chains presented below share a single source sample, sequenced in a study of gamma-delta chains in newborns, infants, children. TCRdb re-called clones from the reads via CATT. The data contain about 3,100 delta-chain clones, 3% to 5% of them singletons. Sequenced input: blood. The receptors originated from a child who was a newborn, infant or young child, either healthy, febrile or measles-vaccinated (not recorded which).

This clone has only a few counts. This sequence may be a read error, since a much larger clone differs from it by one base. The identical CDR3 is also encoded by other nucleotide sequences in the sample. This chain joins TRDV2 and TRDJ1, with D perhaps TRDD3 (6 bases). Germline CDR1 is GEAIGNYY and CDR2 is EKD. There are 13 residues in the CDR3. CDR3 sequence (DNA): TGTGCCTGTGACAACTGGGACACTGATAAACTCATCTTT. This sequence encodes CACDNWDTDKLIF.

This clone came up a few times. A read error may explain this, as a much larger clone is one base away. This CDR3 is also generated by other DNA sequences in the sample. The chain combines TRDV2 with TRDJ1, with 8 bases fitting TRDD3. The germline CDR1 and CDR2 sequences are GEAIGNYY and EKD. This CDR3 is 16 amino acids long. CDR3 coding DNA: TGTGCCTGCGACATACTGGGGGCCAAATACACCGATAAACTCATCTTT. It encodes CACDILGAKYTDKLIF.

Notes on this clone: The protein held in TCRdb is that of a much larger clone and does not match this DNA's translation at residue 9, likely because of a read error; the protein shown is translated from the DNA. The CDR3 reads CACDVLGDSTAQLFF. CDR3 bases: TGTGCCTGTGACGTGCTGGGGGATTCGACAGCACAACTCTTCTTT. The J gene is TRDJ2, the V gene TRDV2, with 9 bases matching TRDD3. J was trimmed by 4 bases and V by 3 bases; bases with no gene match: 5. Germline CDR1 reads GEAIGNYY; CDR2 reads EKD. This CDR3 is 15 amino acids long.

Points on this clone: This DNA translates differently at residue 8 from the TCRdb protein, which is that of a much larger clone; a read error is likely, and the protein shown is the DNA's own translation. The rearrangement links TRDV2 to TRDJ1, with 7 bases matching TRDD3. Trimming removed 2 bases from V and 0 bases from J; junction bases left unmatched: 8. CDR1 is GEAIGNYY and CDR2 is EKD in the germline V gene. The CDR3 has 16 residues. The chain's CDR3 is CACDILGTKYTDKLIF. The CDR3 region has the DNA TGTGCCTGTGACATACTGGGGACCAAATACACCGATAAACTCATCTTT.

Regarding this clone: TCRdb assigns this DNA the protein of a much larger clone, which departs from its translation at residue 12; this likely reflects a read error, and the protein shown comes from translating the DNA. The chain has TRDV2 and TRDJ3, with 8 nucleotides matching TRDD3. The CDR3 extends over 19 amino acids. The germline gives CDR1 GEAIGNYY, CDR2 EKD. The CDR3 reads CACDTILGVSSRDTRQMFF. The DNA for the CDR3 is TGTGCCTGTGACACGATACTGGGGGTCAGCTCCCGGGACACCCGACAGATGTTTTTC.

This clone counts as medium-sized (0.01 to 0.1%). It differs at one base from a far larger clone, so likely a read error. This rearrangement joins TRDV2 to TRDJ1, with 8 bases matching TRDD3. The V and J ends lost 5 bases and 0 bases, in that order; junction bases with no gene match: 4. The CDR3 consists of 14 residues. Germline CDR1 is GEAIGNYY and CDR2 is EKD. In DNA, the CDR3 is TGTGCCTGTGGCATACTGGGGGACACCGATAAACTCATCTTT. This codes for CACGILGDTDKLIF.

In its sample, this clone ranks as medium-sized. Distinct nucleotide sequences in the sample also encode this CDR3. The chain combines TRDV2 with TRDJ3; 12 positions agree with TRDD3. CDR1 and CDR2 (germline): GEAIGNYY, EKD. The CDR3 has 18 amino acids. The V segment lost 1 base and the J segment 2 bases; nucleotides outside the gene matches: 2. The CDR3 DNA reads TGTGCCTGTGACACGCTGGGGGATACGGCCTGGGACACCCGACAGATGTTTTTC. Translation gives CACDTLGDTAWDTRQMFF.

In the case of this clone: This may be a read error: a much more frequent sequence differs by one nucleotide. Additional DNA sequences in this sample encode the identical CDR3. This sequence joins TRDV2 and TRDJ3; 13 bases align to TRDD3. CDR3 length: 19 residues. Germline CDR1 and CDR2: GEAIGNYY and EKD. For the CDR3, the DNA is TGTGCCTGTGACATACTGGGGGATACGAGCTCCTGGGATACCCGACAGATGTTTTTC. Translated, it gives CACDILGDTSSWDTRQMFF.

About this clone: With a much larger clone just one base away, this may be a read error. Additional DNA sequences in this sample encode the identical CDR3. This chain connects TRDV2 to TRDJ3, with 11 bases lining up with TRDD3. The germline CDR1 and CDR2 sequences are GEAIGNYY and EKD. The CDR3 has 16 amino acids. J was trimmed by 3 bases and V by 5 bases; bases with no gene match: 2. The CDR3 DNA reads TGTGCCTGTGGCACTGGGGGATACTGGGACACCCGACAGATGTTTTTC. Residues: CACGTGGYWDTRQMFF.

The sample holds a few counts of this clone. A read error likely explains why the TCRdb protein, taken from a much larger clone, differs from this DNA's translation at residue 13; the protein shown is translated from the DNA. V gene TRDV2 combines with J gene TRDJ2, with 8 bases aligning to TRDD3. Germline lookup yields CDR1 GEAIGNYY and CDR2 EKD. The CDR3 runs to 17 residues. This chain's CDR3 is CACELLGASTLTVQLFF. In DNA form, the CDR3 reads TGTGCCTGTGAGCTACTGGGGGCCTCCACTTTGACAGTACAACTCTTCTTT.

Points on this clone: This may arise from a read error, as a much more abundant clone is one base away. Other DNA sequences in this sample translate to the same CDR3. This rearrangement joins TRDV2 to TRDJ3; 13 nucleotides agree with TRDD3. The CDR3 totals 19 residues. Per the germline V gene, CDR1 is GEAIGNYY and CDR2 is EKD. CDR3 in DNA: TGTGCCTGTGACATACTGGGGGATACGCGTCCCTGGGACACCAGACAGATGTTTTTC. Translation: CACDILGDTRPWDTRQMFF.

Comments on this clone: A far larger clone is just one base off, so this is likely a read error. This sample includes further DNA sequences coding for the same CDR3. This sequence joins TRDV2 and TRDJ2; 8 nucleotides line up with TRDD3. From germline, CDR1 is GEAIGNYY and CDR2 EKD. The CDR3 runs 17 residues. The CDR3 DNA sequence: TGTGCCTGTGATCACACTGGGGGCCACGCTTTGACGGCACAACTCTTCTTT. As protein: CACDHTGGHALTAQLFF.

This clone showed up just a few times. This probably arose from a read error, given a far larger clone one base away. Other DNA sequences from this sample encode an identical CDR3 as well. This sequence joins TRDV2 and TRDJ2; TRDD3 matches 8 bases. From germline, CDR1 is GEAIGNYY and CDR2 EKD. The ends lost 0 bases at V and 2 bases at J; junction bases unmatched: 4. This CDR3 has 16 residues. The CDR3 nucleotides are TGTGCCTGTGACACCGGTGGGGGATCCTTGACAGCACAACTCTTCTTT. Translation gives CACDTGGGSLTAQLFF.

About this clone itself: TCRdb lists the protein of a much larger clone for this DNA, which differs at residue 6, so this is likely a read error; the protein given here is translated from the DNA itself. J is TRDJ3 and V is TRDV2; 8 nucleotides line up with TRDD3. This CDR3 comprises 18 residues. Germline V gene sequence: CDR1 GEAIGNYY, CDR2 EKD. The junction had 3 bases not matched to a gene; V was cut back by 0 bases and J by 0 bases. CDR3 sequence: CACDTRGYRSWDTRQMFF. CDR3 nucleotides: TGTGCCTGTGACACCAGGGGATACCGCTCCTGGGACACCCGACAGATGTTTTTC.

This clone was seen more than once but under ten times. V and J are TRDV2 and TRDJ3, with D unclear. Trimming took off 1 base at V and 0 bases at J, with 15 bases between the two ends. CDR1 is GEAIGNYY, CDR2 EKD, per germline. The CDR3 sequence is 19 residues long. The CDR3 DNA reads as TGTGCCTGTGACACTGGTGGGTTTTCAAGCTCCTGGGACACCCGACAGATGTTTTTC. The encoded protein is CACDTGGFSSSWDTRQMFF.

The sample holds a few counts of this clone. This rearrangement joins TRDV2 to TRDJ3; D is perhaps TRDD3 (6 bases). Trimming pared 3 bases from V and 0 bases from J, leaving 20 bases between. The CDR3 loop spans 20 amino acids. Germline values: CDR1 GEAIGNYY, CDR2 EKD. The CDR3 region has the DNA TGTGCCTGTGACGTACTAGGGGATCCGCTAAGCTCCTGGGACACCCGACAGATGTTTTTC. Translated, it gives CACDVLGDPLSSWDTRQMFF.

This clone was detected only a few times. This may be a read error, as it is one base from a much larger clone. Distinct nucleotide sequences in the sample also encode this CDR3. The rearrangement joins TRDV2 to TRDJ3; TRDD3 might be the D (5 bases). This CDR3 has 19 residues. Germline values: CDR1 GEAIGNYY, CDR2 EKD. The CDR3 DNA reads TGTGCCTGTGACACCGTACTGAATAACCCCTCCTGGGACACCCGACAGATGTTCTTC. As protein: CACDTVLNNPSWDTRQMFF.

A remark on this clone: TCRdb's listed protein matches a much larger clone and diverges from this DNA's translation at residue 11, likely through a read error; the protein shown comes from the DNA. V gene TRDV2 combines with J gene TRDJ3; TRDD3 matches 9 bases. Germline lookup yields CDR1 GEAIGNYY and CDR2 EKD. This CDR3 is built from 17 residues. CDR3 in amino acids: CACDTAGDTWGTRQMFF. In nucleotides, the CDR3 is TGTGCCTGTGACACCGCGGGGGATACCTGGGGCACCCGACAGATGTTTTTC.

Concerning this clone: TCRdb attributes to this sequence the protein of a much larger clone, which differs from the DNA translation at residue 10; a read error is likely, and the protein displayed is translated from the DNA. The CDR3 region is CACDRLLGDADKLIF. CDR3 DNA sequence: TGTGCCTGTGACCGTTTACTGGGGGACGCCGATAAACTCATCTTT. The rearrangement joins TRDV2 to TRDJ1; 9 bases agree with TRDD3. The trim removed 3 bases at V and 3 bases at J, leaving 7 bases unmatched. The CDR3 runs to 15 residues. Germline CDR1 and CDR2: GEAIGNYY and EKD.

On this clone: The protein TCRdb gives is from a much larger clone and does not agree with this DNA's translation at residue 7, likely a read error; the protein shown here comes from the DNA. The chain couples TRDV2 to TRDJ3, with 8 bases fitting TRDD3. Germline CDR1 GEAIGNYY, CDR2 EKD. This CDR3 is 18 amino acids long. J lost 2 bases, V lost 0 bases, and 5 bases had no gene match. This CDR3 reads CACDTVPGDTWDTRQMFF. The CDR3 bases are TGTGCCTGTGACACCGTACCGGGGGATACCTGGGACACCCGACAGATGTTTTTC.

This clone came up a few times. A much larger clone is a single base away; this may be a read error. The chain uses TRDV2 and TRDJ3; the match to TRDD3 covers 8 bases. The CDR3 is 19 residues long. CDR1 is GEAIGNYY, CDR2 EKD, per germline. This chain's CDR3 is CACGTVLGVSSWDTRQMFF. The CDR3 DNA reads TGTGCCTGTGGCACCGTACTGGGGGTCAGCTCCTGGGACACCCGACAGATGTTTTTC.

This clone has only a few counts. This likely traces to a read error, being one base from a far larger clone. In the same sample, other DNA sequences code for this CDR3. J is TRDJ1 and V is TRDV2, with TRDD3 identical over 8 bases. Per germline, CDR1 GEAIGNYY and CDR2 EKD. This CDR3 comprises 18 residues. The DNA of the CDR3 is TGTGCCTGTGACACTCGTACTGGGGGCCCATTTTACACTGATAAACTCATCTTT. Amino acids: CACDTRTGGPFYTDKLIF.